One T cell receptor beta chain is described in this entry. The sample belongs to a study of control samples from healthy donors and cancer patients. Repertoires were generated with immunoSEQ multiplex PCR, while TCRdb's copy carries only in-frame clones and drops some. The table includes approximately 37,000 clones, around 83% detected once. The CDR3 has 14 amino acids. In germline, CDR1 is SGHRS, CDR2 YFSETQ. V shed 3 bases and J shed 1 base, with 10 bases lying between them. This TCR was recovered from an older woman with lung cancer. V usage is TRBV5-1 and J usage is TRBJ1-1; D is unresolved. Sequences were obtained from PBMCs. CDR3: CASSSMTRNTEAFF. The CDR3 nucleotides are TGCGCCAGCAGCTCCATGACAAGGAACACTGAAGCTTTCTTT. The full variable domain, rest sourced from reference TRBV5-1 and TRBJ1-1, is KAGVTQTPRYLIKTRGQQVTLSCSPISGHRSVSWYQQTPGQGLQFLFEYFSETQRNKGNFPGRFSGRQFSNSRSEMNVSTLELGDSALYLCASSSMTRNTEAFFGQGTRLTVV.